Listed below are T cell receptor beta chains from one sample, sequenced in a study of post-analysis software for immune sequencing data. TCRdb analysed the PCR reads with MiXCR anew, one entry per CDR3 protein. The sample includes about 430,000 distinct CDR3 sequences, 30% to 40% of them seen just once. The sequencing input was blood. All receptors come from a girl aged 2 to 10 with multiple sclerosis. Both conserved end residues are part of each CDR3. Each record gives: J gene, CDR3 length, clone size, V gene, D gene, CDR3 protein, CDR3 DNA. The D gene is left open where the match is weak. Clone size is not always given. Where it is, it says once, few, many or a class for expanded clones.

TRBJ1-1,17,.,TRBV6-2/TRBV6-3,TRBD1,CASSYAPGTEQDTEAFF,TGTGCCAGCAGTTACGCCCCTGGGACAGAGCAGGACACTGAAGCTTTCTTT
TRBJ2-7,15,.,TRBV6-4,.,CASIFKPDSYNEQYF,TGTGCCAGCATCTTTAAGCCCGACTCCTACAATGAGCAGTACTTC
TRBJ1-5,15,.,TRBV4-1,.,CASSQSWVGNQPQHF,TGCGCCAGCAGCCAGTCATGGGTTGGCAATCAGCCCCAGCATTTT
TRBJ2-2,15,.,TRBV20-1,.,CSARDRGLYTGELFF,TGCAGTGCTAGAGATCGGGGACTCTACACCGGGGAGCTGTTTTTT
TRBJ2-1,14,.,TRBV20-1,.,CSASWESSYNEQFF,TGCAGTGCTAGTTGGGAAAGCTCCTACAATGAGCAGTTCTTC
TRBJ2-5,15,few,TRBV29-1,.,CSVEGTSSSEETQYF,TGCAGCGTTGAAGGCACTAGCAGCAGCGAGGAGACCCAGTACTTC
TRBJ2-5,13,.,TRBV7-6,.,CASSRGFEETQYF,TGTGCCAGCAGCCGGGGATTCGAAGAGACCCAGTACTTC
TRBJ2-3,13,.,TRBV7-2,.,CASSLTSQDTQYF,TGTGCCAGCAGCTTGACTAGTCAAGATACGCAGTATTTT
TRBJ2-7,12,few,TRBV20-1,TRBD2,CSASSGGYEQYF,TGCAGTGCTAGTTCGGGGGGGTACGAGCAGTACTTC
TRBJ2-7,15,few,TRBV5-1,.,CASSIQGSLSYEQYF,TGCGCCAGCAGCATCCAGGGGTCATTGTCCTACGAGCAGTACTTC
TRBJ2-5,13,.,TRBV6-1,.,CASRSGSQETQYF,TGTGCCAGCAGATCCGGGTCACAAGAGACCCAGTACTTC
TRBJ1-6,18,few,TRBV28,.,CASSLPPQGTTYNSPLHF,TGTGCCAGCAGTTTGCCCCCCCAGGGAACAACCTATAATTCACCCCTCCACTTT
TRBJ2-7,17,.,TRBV5-1,.,CASSPKDKGSSSYEQYF,TGCGCCAGCAGCCCAAAGGACAAGGGGAGCAGCTCCTACGAGCAGTACTTC
TRBJ2-7,13,.,TRBV7-2,.,CASSLGLLEAQYF,TGTGCCAGCAGCTTAGGACTACTAGAGGCCCAGTACTTC
TRBJ2-1,12,few,TRBV7-9,.,CASSQGTNEQFF,TGTGCCAGCAGCCAGGGGACGAATGAGCAGTTCTTC
TRBJ2-7,13,.,TRBV3-1,TRBD1,CATRDSTFYEQYF,TGTGCCACCAGGGACAGCACCTTCTACGAGCAGTACTTC
TRBJ2-5,14,.,TRBV20-1,TRBD1,CSATLQGSQETQYF,TGCAGTGCTACCCTACAGGGGTCCCAAGAGACCCAGTACTTC
TRBJ2-3,16,.,TRBV7-3,.,CASSLGLALYTDTQYF,TGTGCCAGCAGCCTCGGGCTAGCGCTTTACACAGATACGCAGTATTTT
TRBJ2-7,12,many,TRBV4-1,.,CASSHDTYEQYF,TGCGCCAGCAGCCACGACACCTACGAGCAGTACTTC
TRBJ2-3,17,.,TRBV4-3,TRBD2,CASSQSGLAGGTDTQYF,TGCGCCAGCAGCCAATCGGGACTAGCGGGAGGAACAGATACGCAGTATTTT
TRBJ2-1,16,.,TRBV6-2/TRBV6-3,.,CASRGVPRVNYNEQFF,TGTGCCAGCAGAGGGGTCCCCAGGGTGAACTACAATGAGCAGTTCTTC
TRBJ2-5,17,.,TRBV15,.,CATTKDLTQLLGETQYF,TGTGCCACCACCAAGGACTTGACCCAATTGCTGGGAGAGACCCAGTACTTC
TRBJ2-1,14,.,TRBV6-5,.,CASSTPEGGGEQFF,TGTGCCAGCAGTACCCCCGAGGGAGGTGGTGAGCAGTTCTTC
TRBJ2-1,12,once,TRBV4-2,.,CASSQEGDEQFF,TGTGCCAGCAGCCAAGAGGGGGATGAGCAGTTCTTC
TRBJ2-5,13,.,TRBV5-1,TRBD1,CASSSGTAETQYF,TGCGCCAGCAGCTCCGGGACAGCAGAGACCCAGTACTTC
TRBJ1-2,13,.,TRBV6-6,.,CASNDGPVYGYTF,TGTGCCAGCAACGACGGACCGGTCTATGGCTACACCTTC
TRBJ1-2,13,.,TRBV2,TRBD1,CASSGTGLYGYTF,TGTGCCAGCAGCGGGACAGGCCTCTATGGCTACACCTTC
TRBJ2-1,20,.,TRBV7-2,.,CASSFLPHVIRASSYNEQFF,TGTGCCAGCAGCTTCCTCCCCCACGTGATCCGGGCGAGCTCCTACAATGAGCAGTTCTTC
TRBJ2-7,16,.,TRBV2,TRBD1,CANRDREFPTSYEQYF,TGTGCCAACCGGGACAGGGAATTTCCTACTTCCTACGAGCAGTACTTC
TRBJ2-6,14,.,TRBV2,.,CASRALGGTNVLTF,TGTGCCAGCAGGGCCCTTGGGGGGACCAACGTCCTGACTTTC
TRBJ2-5,17,.,TRBV5-1,.,CASSLGEGTPRGETQYF,TGCGCCAGCAGCTTGGGAGAGGGGACACCCAGGGGAGAGACCCAGTACTTC
TRBJ1-1,14,many,TRBV5-1,.,CASSLGEGWTEAFF,TGCGCCAGCAGCTTGGGTGAAGGGTGGACTGAAGCTTTCTTT
TRBJ2-7,15,.,TRBV27,TRBD1,CASSLFGDRVNEQYF,TGTGCCAGCAGTTTATTCGGGGACAGGGTAAACGAGCAGTACTTC
TRBJ2-5,15,few,TRBV6-1,TRBD1,CASSEIWTGKETQYF,TGTGCCAGCAGTGAGATATGGACAGGGAAAGAGACCCAGTACTTC
TRBJ2-7,13,.,TRBV28,TRBD1,CASEGQGAYEQYF,TGTGCCAGCGAGGGACAGGGGGCGTACGAGCAGTACTTC
TRBJ2-3,14,few,TRBV6-5,.,CASSYLATRATQYF,TGTGCCAGCAGTTACCTGGCCACGCGGGCTACGCAGTATTTT
TRBJ2-1,19,.,TRBV13,TRBD2,CASSPPWTSGESSYNEQFF,TGTGCCAGCAGCCCCCCCTGGACTAGCGGGGAGAGCTCCTACAATGAGCAGTTCTTC
TRBJ2-6,15,few,TRBV10-1,.,CASSEGGHGANVLTF,TGCGCCAGCAGTGAAGGGGGGCATGGGGCCAACGTCCTGACTTTC
TRBJ2-1,15,few,TRBV9,TRBD1,CASSGRTGHDNEQFF,TGTGCCAGCAGCGGGCGGACAGGGCACGACAATGAGCAGTTCTTC
TRBJ2-7,15,few,TRBV12-3/TRBV12-4,TRBD2,CASSLPAGSSYEQYF,TGTGCCAGCAGTCTCCCAGCGGGGAGCAGCTACGAGCAGTACTTC
TRBJ2-1,15,.,TRBV5-1,TRBD2,CASSLTSGGFGEQFF,TGCGCCAGCAGCCTGACTAGCGGGGGGTTTGGTGAGCAGTTCTTC
TRBJ1-2,14,few,TRBV5-1,TRBD1,CASRELGDSYGYTF,TGCGCCAGCAGAGAACTGGGGGACAGTTATGGCTACACCTTC
TRBJ2-7,15,.,TRBV13,TRBD1,CASSSEQGRNYEQYF,TGTGCCAGCAGCTCCGAACAGGGGAGAAACTACGAGCAGTACTTC
TRBJ1-6,12,.,TRBV28,TRBD1,CALGQGKSPPHF,TGTGCCTTGGGACAGGGGAAGTCACCCCCCCACTTT
TRBJ2-5,14,.,TRBV5-1,TRBD2,CASRPGTSRETQYF,TGCGCCAGCCGCCCCGGGACTAGCAGGGAGACCCAGTACTTC
TRBJ2-1,14,few,TRBV7-2,.,CASSPGGGIDEQFF,TGTGCCAGCAGCCCGGGTGGGGGGATTGATGAGCAGTTCTTC
TRBJ1-2,14,.,TRBV5-1,.,CASSLEVGTYGYTF,TGCGCCAGCAGCTTGGAAGTAGGAACCTATGGCTACACCTTC
TRBJ2-7,16,few,TRBV7-2,TRBD2,CASSLVSSGQRYEQYF,TGTGCCAGCAGCTTAGTGTCTAGCGGGCAACGGTACGAGCAGTACTTC
TRBJ2-7,14,many,TRBV10-3,.,CAISESESLYEQYF,TGTGCCATCAGTGAGTCGGAAAGCCTCTACGAGCAGTACTTC
TRBJ2-5,20,.,TRBV7-8,TRBD2,CASSLVSRGAGAGFQETQYF,TGTGCCAGCAGCTTAGTTTCAAGAGGGGCAGGAGCGGGGTTTCAAGAGACCCAGTACTTC